This T cell receptor (beta chain) was sequenced during a study of cytomegalovirus exposure and HLA in healthy donors. Findings and caveats of the study: Of the V segments, some could not be distinguished, including TRBV6-2 and TRBV6-3, and were excluded. Rarity marked most TCR sequences, yet some public TCRs occurred in many donors.

Deletions cut 3 bases from V and 4 bases from J, with 19 bases between. The CDR3 has 16 residues. CDR1 and CDR2 (germline): SGHNT, YYREEE (reference sequence). This PCR relied on a set of 60 Vbeta primers and 13 Jbeta primers. Sequencing was performed with immunoSEQ multiplex PCR; in TCRdb, only in-frame clones are kept and a portion is missing. Of approximately 160,000 clones in the sample, over 60% are singletons; the top ten hold 1.5% to 2%. Concerning this clone itself: The antigen remains unidentified.

The chain uses TRBV5-4 and TRBJ1-2, with D possibly being TRBD1 (5 bases). Material: PBMCs. This clonotype originated in a woman aged 30 to 39 in good health and CMV-seronegative. The CDR3 DNA follows: TGTGCCAGCAGCTCCGGGACCACGGGGGTGGGCTATGGCTACACCTTC. This codes for CASSSGTTGVGYGYTF.